Below are 27 T cell receptor beta chains sequenced from a single sample in a study of shared clonotypes between healthy human individuals. The protocol was immunoSEQ multiplex PCR, while the TCRdb copy is restricted to in-frame clones and leaves out a portion. The sample includes 2.3 million or so clones, just over 90% seen only once; the top ten take under 0.45%. The sequencing sample was made of naive CD4+ T cells from PBMCs. Subset indicated: CD45RA+ positively selected. The receptors originated from a man between 18 and 35 years old in good health. Some clones in this sample may be carry-over from other donors' samples.

This chain connects TRBV4-2 to TRBJ2-5; 13 bases line up with TRBD2. V trimming: 4 bases; J trimming: 4 bases; junction bases outside the gene matches: 3. CDR1 LGHNA and CDR2 YNFKEQ come from the germline V gene. The CDR3 is 15 residues long. CDR3 DNA: TGTGCCAGCAGCCCGGGACTAGCGGGACCAGAGACCCAGTACTTC. It specifies CASSPGLAGPETQYF.

The CDR3 nucleotides read TGTGCCAGCAGGCCAGGGAATCAGCCCCAGCATTTT. Protein sequence: CASRPGNQPQHF. The rearrangement links TRBV2 to TRBJ1-5; weak D call: TRBD1 (5 bases). The V end was cut by 6 bases, the J end by 4 bases, with 7 bases between. Germline V lookup: CDR1 SNHLY, CDR2 FYNNEI. The CDR3 runs to 12 residues.

This sequence joins TRBV6-5 and TRBJ2-7; D gene unclear. CDR1 is MNHEY and CDR2 is SVGAGI in the germline V gene. The V end was cut by 2 bases, the J end by 6 bases, with 5 bases between. This CDR3 contains 11 residues. CDR3 coding DNA: TGTGCCAGCAGTTACGGTAGCGAGCAGTACTTC. As protein: CASSYGSEQYF.

The table lists this clone with a count of one. The rearrangement links TRBV14 to TRBJ2-4; unclear D gene. The CDR3 contains 18 residues. Trimming left V 3 bases short and J 4 bases short, with 22 bases between. The V gene's germline CDR1 is SGHDN and CDR2 FVKESK. In DNA form, the CDR3 reads TGTGCCAGCAGCCACCTAAAAGAAGTTGGGCCAGTAAAAAACATTCAGTACTTC. Its translation: CASSHLKEVGPVKNIQYF. Full variable domain (remainder filled in from reference TRBV14 and TRBJ2-4): EAGVTQFPSHSVIEKGQTVTLRCDPISGHDNLYWYRRVMGKEIKFLLHFVKESKQDESGMPNNRFLAERTGGTYSTLKVQPAELEDSGVYFCASSHLKEVGPVKNIQYFGAGTRLSVL.

Only a few counts were recorded for this clone. This chain links TRBV18 with TRBJ1-2, with no clear D. Germline values: CDR1 KGHSH, CDR2 LQKENI. The V and J ends lost 2 bases and 2 bases respectively, with 12 bases between them. The CDR3 loop spans 15 amino acids. CDR3 amino acids: CASSPTSLGNYGYTF. For the CDR3, the DNA is TGTGCCAGCTCACCAACTTCCTTAGGGAACTATGGCTACACCTTC. The variable domain in full, with the rest retrieved from reference TRBV18 and TRBJ1-2, is NAGVMQNPRHLVRRRGQEARLRCSPMKGHSHVYWYRQLPEEGLKFMVYLQKENIIDESGMPKERFSAEFPKEGPSILRIQQVVRGDSAAYFCASSPTSLGNYGYTFGSGTRLTVV.

V usage is TRBV5-1 and J usage is TRBJ1-2, with D hard to call. V gave up 0 bases and J gave up 4 bases, with 10 bases separating them. Looked up from germline, CDR1 is SGHRS and CDR2 is YFSETQ. The CDR3 contains 14 residues. This CDR3 reads CASSLEEGGYGYTF. CDR3 nucleotides: TGCGCCAGCAGCTTGGAGGAGGGAGGCTATGGCTACACCTTC.

The V call is TRBV9, the J call TRBJ2-5; D perhaps matches TRBD2 (5 bases). The germline V gene has CDR1 SGDLS and CDR2 YYNGEE. The CDR3 contains 13 residues. V was cut by 6 bases and J by 4 bases, with 13 bases left in between. CDR3 protein: CASTEGSGETQYF. CDR3 bases: TGTGCCAGCACCGAGGGTTCGGGAGAGACCCAGTACTTC.

CDR3 residues: CASSLNGIAEPYEQYF. Here the CDR3 DNA reads TGTGCCAGCAGCTTAAATGGGATAGCTGAACCCTACGAGCAGTACTTC. V usage is TRBV7-9 and J usage is TRBJ2-7; no clear D. V was clipped by 2 bases and J by 2 bases, with 16 bases between them. Germline V gene sequence: CDR1 SEHNR, CDR2 FQNEAQ (reference sequence). The CDR3 contains 16 residues.

J is TRBJ1-5 and V is TRBV6-4; D may be TRBD1 (6 bases). Germline V lookup: CDR1 MRHNA, CDR2 SNTAGT. The V gene lost 2 bases and the J gene lost 11 bases, with 19 bases spanning the gap. The CDR3 totals 15 residues. The CDR3 region is CASSDREGERGAQHF. CDR3 DNA sequence: TGTGCCAGCAGTGACCGTGAGGGGGAAAGGGGTGCCCAGCATTTT.

The J gene is TRBJ1-5, the V gene TRBV30; 12 bases map to TRBD1. The CDR3 runs 16 residues. Germline trimming cut 2 bases from V and 6 bases from J; bases unmatched to any gene: 8. Looked up from germline, CDR1 is GTSNPN and CDR2 is SVGIG (reference sequence). The CDR3 protein is CAWSRMGQGAGQPQHF. CDR3 nucleotides: TGTGCCTGGAGTCGGATGGGACAGGGGGCCGGTCAGCCCCAGCATTTT.

This chain joins TRBV6-5 and TRBJ1-3; D uncertain. The CDR3 is 14 amino acids. Looked up from germline, CDR1 is MNHEY and CDR2 is SVGAGI. V lost 6 bases, J lost 1 base, and 10 bases lay in between. The CDR3 DNA is TGTGCCAGCAGGAAGGAGAGTTCTGGAAACACCATATATTTT. Amino acids: CASRKESSGNTIYF.

The chain is built from TRBV7-6 and TRBJ1-2; 8 nucleotides agree with TRBD1. This CDR3 contains 12 residues. The V gene's germline CDR1 is SGHVS and CDR2 FNYEAQ. The J segment lost 8 bases and the V segment lost 5 bases, leaving 4 bases of the junction unmatched. This chain's CDR3 is CASSRDRGGYTF. CDR3 nucleotide sequence: TGTGCCAGCAGCCGAGACAGGGGCGGCTACACCTTC. Full variable domain (missing parts from reference TRBV7-6 and TRBJ1-2): GAGVSQSPRYKVTKRGQDVALRCDPISGHVSLYWYRQALGQGPEFLTYFNYEAQQDKSGLPNDRFSAERPEGSISTLTIQRTEQRDSAMYRCASSRDRGGYTFGSGTRLTVV.

The V and J genes are TRBV5-1 and TRBJ1-4; a possible D gene is TRBD1 (6 bases). The CDR3 covers 16 residues. V lost 2 bases, J lost 7 bases, and 18 bases lay in between. CDR1 and CDR2 (germline): SGHRS, YFSETQ. This CDR3 reads CASSFNTGTPGEKLFF. CDR3 DNA sequence: TGCGCCAGCAGCTTCAACACCGGGACACCAGGTGAAAAACTGTTTTTT.

The gene calls are TRBV28 and TRBJ1-6; D is perhaps TRBD1 (5 bases). Trimming pared 2 bases from V and 4 bases from J, leaving 12 bases between. Germline V gives CDR1 MDHEN, CDR2 SYDVKM. This CDR3 comprises 16 residues. CDR3 region: CASSLPPGGYNSPLHF. The CDR3 coding sequence is TGTGCCAGCAGTTTACCCCCGGGGGGTTATAATTCACCCCTCCACTTT.

The chain links TRBV23-1 to TRBJ2-7; D perhaps matches TRBD2 (5 bases). TRBV23-1 is placed among ORFs of uncertain function. The CDR3 runs 13 residues. V was cut by 4 bases and J by 7 bases, with 14 bases left in between. DNA of the CDR3: TGCGCCAGCAGTCCTGAGGGCCTCGAGGAGCAGTACTTC. This codes for CASSPEGLEEQYF.

The chain combines TRBV5-1 with TRBJ2-1, with a tentative D call TRBD1 (6 bases). V was pared by 6 bases and J by 5 bases, with 18 bases between. Germline V gives CDR1 SGHRS, CDR2 YFSETQ. The CDR3 consists of 15 residues. The CDR3 nucleotides are TGCGCCAGCAACGAGGGACATAGCCTTAACAATGAGCAGTTCTTC. Its translation is CASNEGHSLNNEQFF.

This CDR3 is CAWSPGGTYNEKLFF. Here the CDR3 DNA reads TGTGCCTGGAGTCCCGGGGGGACCTATAATGAAAAACTGTTTTTT. V gene TRBV30 combines with J gene TRBJ1-4; tentative D call: TRBD1 (5 bases). V was pared by 2 bases and J by 4 bases, with 14 bases between. The CDR3 consists of 15 residues. Germline CDR1 reads GTSNPN; CDR2 reads SVGIG (reference sequence).

The chain has TRBV6-5 and TRBJ2-7, with TRBD1 matching 8 bases. Germline V gives CDR1 MNHEY, CDR2 SVGAGI. The trim removed 2 bases at V and 2 bases at J, leaving 5 bases unmatched. CDR3 size: 15 residues. CDR3 coding DNA: TGTGCCAGCAGTTACATCGGACAGGGAACCTACGAGCAGTACTTC. It is translated as CASSYIGQGTYEQYF.

The chain links TRBV28 to TRBJ2-1; 8 bases line up with TRBD1. Germline V gene lookup returns CDR1 MDHEN and CDR2 SYDVKM. V dropped 6 bases and J dropped 8; count of bases not matched to a gene: 6. This CDR3 is 13 amino acids long. The CDR3 region is CASSPDRGYEQFF. CDR3 bases: TGTGCCAGCAGCCCTGACAGGGGCTATGAGCAGTTCTTC.

The chain combines TRBV7-3 with TRBJ1-2; 9 nucleotides agree with TRBD1. Germline CDR1 SGHTA, CDR2 FQGTGA. The CDR3 runs to 14 residues. The ends lost 5 bases at V and 5 bases at J; junction bases unmatched: 6. CDR3 sequence reads: CASSPRTGEYGYTF. CDR3 sequence (DNA): TGTGCCAGCAGCCCGAGGACAGGGGAGTATGGCTACACCTTC.

The genes are TRBV28 and TRBJ2-7; TRBD1 or TRBD2 may be the D gene (6 bases each). CDR3 size: 15 residues. Trimming took off 3 bases at V and 3 bases at J, with 15 bases between the two ends. Germline CDR1 is MDHEN and CDR2 is SYDVKM. CDR3 in DNA: TGTGCCAGCAGTTTCGGGCGGGGACACTACTACGAGCAGTACTTC. It translates to CASSFGRGHYYEQYF.

This clone was seen more than once but under ten times. The gene calls are TRBV5-4 and TRBJ1-1; D remains unclear. The ends were cut back, 2 bases at V and 7 bases at J, with 6 bases in the middle. The CDR3 is 11 amino acids. Germline CDR1 reads SGHNT; CDR2 reads YYREEE (reference sequence). The CDR3 here is CASSFGDEAFF. In nucleotides, the CDR3 is TGTGCCAGCAGCTTTGGCGATGAAGCTTTCTTT.

J is TRBJ2-7 and V is TRBV15, with TRBD1 identical over 8 bases. The CDR3 contains 15 residues. Looked up from germline, CDR1 is LNHNV and CDR2 is YYDKDF (reference sequence). V trimming: 4 bases; J trimming: 2 bases; junction bases outside the gene matches: 7. The CDR3 coding sequence is TGTGCCACCAGCAAAGGACAGGGACCGGCCTACGAGCAGTACTTC. It specifies CATSKGQGPAYEQYF.

V gene TRBV5-4 combines with J gene TRBJ2-3; tentatively, D is TRBD1 or TRBD2 (5 bases each). The V gene's germline CDR1 is SGHNT and CDR2 YYREEE (reference sequence). Trimming pared 4 bases from V and 0 bases from J, leaving 12 bases between. The CDR3 consists of 15 residues. The CDR3 bases are TGTGCCAGCAGCCCGGGACCCAGTAGCACAGATACGCAGTATTTT. Protein product: CASSPGPSSTDTQYF.

The chain employs TRBV5-1 and TRBJ2-1; D ambiguous. Germline CDR1 and CDR2: SGHRS and YFSETQ. Trimming took 4 bases from V and 2 from J, leaving 13 bases between them. The CDR3 has 15 residues. CDR3 amino acids: CASSLDPGAYNEQFF. For the CDR3, the DNA is TGCGCCAGCAGCCTAGATCCTGGGGCCTACAATGAGCAGTTCTTC.

The chain recombines TRBV5-4 with TRBJ2-7, with D uncertain. CDR1 SGHNT and CDR2 YYREEE come from the germline V gene (reference sequence). Trimming cost V 1 base and J 2 bases, with 16 bases left between them. CDR3 length: 16 residues. Written as DNA, the CDR3 is TGTGCCAGCAGCTTGCTCAAAGGTGTGGGCCCCTACGAGCAGTACTTC. The encoded protein is CASSLLKGVGPYEQYF.

The chain employs TRBV29-1 and TRBJ2-3, with 8 bases matching TRBD1. This CDR3 spans 15 amino acids. The germline V gene has CDR1 SQVTM and CDR2 ANQGSEA. V gave up 5 bases and J gave up 6 bases; unmatched junction bases: 13. The CDR3 coding sequence is TGCAGCGTTAAAGCTCAGGGGGCCAGCGAGGATACGCAGTATTTT. It specifies CSVKAQGASEDTQYF.